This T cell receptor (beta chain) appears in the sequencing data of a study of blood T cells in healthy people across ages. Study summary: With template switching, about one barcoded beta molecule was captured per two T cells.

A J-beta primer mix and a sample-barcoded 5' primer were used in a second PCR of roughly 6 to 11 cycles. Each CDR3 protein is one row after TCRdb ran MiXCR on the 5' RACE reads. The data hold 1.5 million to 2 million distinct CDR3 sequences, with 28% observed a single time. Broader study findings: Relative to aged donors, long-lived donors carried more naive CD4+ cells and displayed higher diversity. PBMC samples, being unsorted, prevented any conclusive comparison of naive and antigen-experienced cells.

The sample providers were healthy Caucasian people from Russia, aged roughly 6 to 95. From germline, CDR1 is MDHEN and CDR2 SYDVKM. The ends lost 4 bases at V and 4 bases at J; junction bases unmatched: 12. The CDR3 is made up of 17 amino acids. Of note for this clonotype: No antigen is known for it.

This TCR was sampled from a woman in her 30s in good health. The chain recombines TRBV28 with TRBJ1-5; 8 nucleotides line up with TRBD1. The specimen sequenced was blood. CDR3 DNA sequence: TGTGCCAGCAGTTCCTATCAACAGGGGGATTGGAATCAGCCCCAGCATTTT. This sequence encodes CASSSYQQGDWNQPQHF.